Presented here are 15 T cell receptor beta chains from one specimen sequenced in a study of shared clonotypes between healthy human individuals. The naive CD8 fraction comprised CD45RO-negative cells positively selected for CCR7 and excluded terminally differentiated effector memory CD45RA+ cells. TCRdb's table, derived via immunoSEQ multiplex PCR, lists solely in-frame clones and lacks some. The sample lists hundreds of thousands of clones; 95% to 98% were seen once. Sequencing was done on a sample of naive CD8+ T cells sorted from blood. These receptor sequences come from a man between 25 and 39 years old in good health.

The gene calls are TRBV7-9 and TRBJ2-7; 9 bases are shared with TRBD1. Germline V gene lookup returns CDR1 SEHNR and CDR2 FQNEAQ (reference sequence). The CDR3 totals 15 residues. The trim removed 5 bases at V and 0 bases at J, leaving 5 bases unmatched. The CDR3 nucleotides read TGTGCCAGCAGCGCCGGACAGGGGAGCTCCTACGAGCAGTACTTC. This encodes CASSAGQGSSYEQYF.

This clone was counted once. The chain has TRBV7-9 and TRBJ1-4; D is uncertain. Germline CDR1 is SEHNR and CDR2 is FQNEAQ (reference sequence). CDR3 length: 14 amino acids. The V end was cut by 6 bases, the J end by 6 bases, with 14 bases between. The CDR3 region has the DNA TGTGCCAGCAGACAGAGGGAGGGTGATGAAAAACTGTTTTTT. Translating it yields CASRQREGDEKLFF.

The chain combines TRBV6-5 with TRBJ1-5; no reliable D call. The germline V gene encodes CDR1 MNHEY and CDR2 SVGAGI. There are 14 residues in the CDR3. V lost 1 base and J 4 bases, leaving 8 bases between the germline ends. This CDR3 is CASSYYGPNQPQHF. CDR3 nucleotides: TGTGCCAGCAGTTACTACGGCCCGAATCAGCCCCAGCATTTT.

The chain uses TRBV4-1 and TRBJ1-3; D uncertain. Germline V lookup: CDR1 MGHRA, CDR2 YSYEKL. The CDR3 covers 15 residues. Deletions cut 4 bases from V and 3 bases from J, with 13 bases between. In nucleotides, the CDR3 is TGCGCCAGCAGCCCCGACGGTGGCCTTGGAAACACCATATATTTT. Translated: CASSPDGGLGNTIYF.

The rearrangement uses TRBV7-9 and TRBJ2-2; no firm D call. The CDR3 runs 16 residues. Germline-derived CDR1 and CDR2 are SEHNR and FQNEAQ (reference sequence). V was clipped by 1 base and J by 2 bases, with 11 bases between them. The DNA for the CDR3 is TGTGCCAGCAGCTTAGTCGGCCATCTTAACACCGGGGAGCTGTTTTTT. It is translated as CASSLVGHLNTGELFF.

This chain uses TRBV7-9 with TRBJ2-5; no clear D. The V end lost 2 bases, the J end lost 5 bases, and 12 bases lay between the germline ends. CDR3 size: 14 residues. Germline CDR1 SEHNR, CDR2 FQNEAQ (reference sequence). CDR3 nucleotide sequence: TGTGCCAGCAGCTTATCGGCCCTGTGGGAGACCCAGTACTTC. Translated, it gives CASSLSALWETQYF.

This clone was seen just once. The CDR3 coding sequence is TGTGCCAGCAGTGACGGTGCTAGGAGCTCCTACGAGCAGTACTTC. Translated, it gives CASSDGARSSYEQYF. The V gene is TRBV2, the J gene TRBJ2-7; D unresolved. This CDR3 has 15 residues. Germline CDR1 SNHLY, CDR2 FYNNEI. Trimming shortened V by 3 bases and J by 0 bases, and 12 bases separated the two germline ends.

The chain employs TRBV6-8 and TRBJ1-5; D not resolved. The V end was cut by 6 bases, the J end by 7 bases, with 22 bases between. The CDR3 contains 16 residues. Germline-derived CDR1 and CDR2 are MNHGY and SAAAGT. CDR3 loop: CASRHGVTVGWQPQHF. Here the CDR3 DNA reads TGTGCCAGCAGACATGGGGTAACGGTGGGCTGGCAGCCCCAGCATTTT.

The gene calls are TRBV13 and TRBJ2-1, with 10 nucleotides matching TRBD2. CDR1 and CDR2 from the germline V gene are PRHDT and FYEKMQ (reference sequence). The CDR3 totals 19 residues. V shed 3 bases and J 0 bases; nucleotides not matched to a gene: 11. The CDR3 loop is CASSFEREGQLPSYNEQFF. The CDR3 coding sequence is TGTGCCAGCAGCTTCGAGCGGGAGGGCCAGTTACCCTCCTACAATGAGCAGTTCTTC.

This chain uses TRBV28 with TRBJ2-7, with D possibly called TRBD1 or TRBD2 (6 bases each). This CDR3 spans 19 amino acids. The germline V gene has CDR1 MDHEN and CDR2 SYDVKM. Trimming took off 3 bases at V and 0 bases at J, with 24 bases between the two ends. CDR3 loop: CASSLSRVLVGGASYEQYF. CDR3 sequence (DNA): TGTGCCAGCAGTTTGAGCAGGGTCCTAGTCGGGGGCGCCTCCTACGAGCAGTACTTC.

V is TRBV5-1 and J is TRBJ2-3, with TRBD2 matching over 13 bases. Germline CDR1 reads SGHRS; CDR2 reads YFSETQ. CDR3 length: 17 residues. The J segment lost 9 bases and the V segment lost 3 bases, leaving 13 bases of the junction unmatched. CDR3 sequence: CASSSGLAGTLSGTQYF. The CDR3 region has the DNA TGCGCCAGCAGCTCGGGACTAGCGGGGACCCTCTCTGGCACGCAGTATTTT.

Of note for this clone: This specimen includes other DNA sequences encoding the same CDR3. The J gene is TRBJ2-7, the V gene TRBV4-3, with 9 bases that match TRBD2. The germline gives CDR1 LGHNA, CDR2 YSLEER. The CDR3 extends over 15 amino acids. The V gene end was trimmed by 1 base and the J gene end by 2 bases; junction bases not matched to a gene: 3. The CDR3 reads CASSQGLAGTYEQYF. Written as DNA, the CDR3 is TGCGCCAGCAGCCAAGGTCTAGCGGGGACCTACGAGCAGTACTTC.

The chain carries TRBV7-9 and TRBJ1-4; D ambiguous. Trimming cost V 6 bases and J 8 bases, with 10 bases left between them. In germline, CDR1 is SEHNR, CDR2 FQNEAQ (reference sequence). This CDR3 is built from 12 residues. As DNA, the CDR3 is TGTGCCAGCAGGCTTGAAGGCGAAAAACTGTTTTTT. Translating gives CASRLEGEKLFF.

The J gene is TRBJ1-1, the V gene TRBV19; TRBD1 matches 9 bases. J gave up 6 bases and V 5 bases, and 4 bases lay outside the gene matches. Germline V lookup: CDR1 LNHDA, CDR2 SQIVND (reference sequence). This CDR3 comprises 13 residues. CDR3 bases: TGTGCCAGTAGTCCCACAGGGGGCCCTGAAGCTTTCTTT. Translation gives CASSPTGGPEAFF.

DNA of the CDR3: TGTGCCAGCAGTTTAATCCGAAAGCCGTACGAGCAGTACTTC. Translated, it gives CASSLIRKPYEQYF. The chain combines TRBV27 with TRBJ2-7; D unclear. Germline V gene lookup returns CDR1 MNHEY and CDR2 SMNVEV (reference sequence). The CDR3 is 14 residues long. Trimming took off 2 bases at V and 4 bases at J, with 12 bases between the two ends.